The T cell receptor (beta chain) described here comes from a study of blood T cell repertoires in COVID-19. Overall study: Sites across the United States, Italy and Spain contributed samples from acute and convalescent COVID-19.

Germline CDR1 is LNHDA and CDR2 is SQIVND (reference sequence). The CDR3 is 14 residues long. In the original analysis: Amplification of reference gene primers was used by the study to estimate nucleated cell counts. Repertoires were generated with immunoSEQ multiplex PCR, while TCRdb's copy carries only in-frame clones and drops some. From that table come the V and J calls and clone size; the DNA was used to work out D and trimming. The sample consists of 60,000 or so clones, almost 85% of them appearing once. Sequencing was carried out using peripheral blood. The V call is TRBV19, the J call TRBJ2-1; 9 nucleotides agree with TRBD2. This TCR was recovered from a human donor in a cohort sampled during active COVID-19. CDR3 amino acids: CVTHSSGAYNEQFF. CDR3 sequence (DNA): TGTGTTACCCACTCTAGCGGGGCCTACAATGAGCAGTTCTTC.